This T cell receptor beta chain was profiled in a study of cytomegalovirus exposure and HLA in healthy donors. Primers included in the PCR were 60 Vbeta and 13 Jbeta primers. Profiled with immunoSEQ multiplex PCR; TCRdb holds only in-frame clones, not every one. This table holds roughly 89,000 clones, roughly 80% found once. Sequencing input: PBMCs. This TCR was recovered from a man aged 25 to 45 in good health and CMV-seropositive.

The CDR3 reads CASSLSPRGNEQYF. CDR3 bases: TGTGCCAGCAGTTTATCGCCTCGAGGGAACGAGCAGTACTTC. This chain links TRBV27 with TRBJ2-7; TRBD2 might be the D (5 bases). The V end lost 0 bases, the J end lost 5 bases, and 11 bases lay between the germline ends. This CDR3 has 14 amino acids. Germline V gives CDR1 MNHEY, CDR2 SMNVEV (reference sequence).